The source of this TCR beta chain is a study of blood T cell repertoires in COVID-19. Study-level background: From the United States, Italy and Spain came samples of acute and convalescent COVID-19. PBMCs, B-cell-depleted T cells, or T cells provided the cDNA or gDNA that made up the material.

The V end was cut by 3 bases, the J end by 2 bases, with 13 bases between. The CDR3 has 15 amino acids. In germline, CDR1 is LNHDA, CDR2 SQIVND (reference sequence). Here immunoSEQ multiplex PCR was the method, and the copy in TCRdb shows in-frame clones only, minus some. The sample consists of 100,000 to 120,000 clones, more than 80% of them appearing once. The specimen sequenced was peripheral blood. The receptor comes from a woman between 35 and 50 years old with acute or convalescent COVID-19. The chain recombines TRBV19 with TRBJ1-2; weak D call: TRBD1 (5 bases). The CDR3 sequence is CASSMVAGSNYGYTF. The CDR3 DNA is TGTGCCAGTAGTATGGTAGCAGGGTCAAACTATGGCTACACCTTC.